This passage covers 21 T cell receptor beta chains from one sample sequenced in a study of beta chain features in type 1 diabetes (dated by TCRdb to 2016 to 2019). The protocol used for the library was the immunoSEQ multiplex PCR assay. The High Capacity cDNA Reverse Transcription Kit was used to reverse transcribe all of the isolated RNA, meaning that expressed TCRB transcripts were what got sequenced. In its TCRdb copy, this immuneACCESS table keeps in-frame sequences only and misses some clones. Where compared with another copy, unresolved V genes explain less than half of these, and the others have no known cause. Counted in this sample were 70,000 to 95,000 clones; roughly 30% of them appeared once. The ten largest make up about 0.42% of the sample. Sequenced sample: stem cell memory CD4+ T cells from blood. The sample's cell subset or site label is to be understood as: stem cell-like memory CD4+ T cells. These receptors came from a woman under 30 in good health.

The chain links TRBV7-3 to TRBJ2-1, with 8 bases identical to TRBD2. This CDR3 has 17 amino acids. Losses at the gene ends were 3 bases for V and 5 bases for J; bases not matched to a gene: 12. Per the germline V gene, CDR1 is SGHTA and CDR2 is FQGTGA. In nucleotides, the CDR3 is TGTGCCAGCAGCTTCTCTCAGGGAGCGGGAGTACACAATGAGCAGTTCTTC. Translating gives CASSFSQGAGVHNEQFF.

The genes are TRBV5-1 and TRBJ2-2; TRBD1 matches 8 bases. Trimming at V came to 4 bases and at J to 4 bases, leaving 9 bases not matched to a gene. The CDR3 totals 16 residues. In germline, CDR1 is SGHRS, CDR2 YFSETQ. The CDR3 DNA reads TGCGCCAGCAGCACAGGACAGGGTGGTGGCACCGGGGAGCTGTTTTTT. Translation gives CASSTGQGGGTGELFF.

The chain is built from TRBV7-2 and TRBJ2-2; TRBD2 matches 13 bases. Germline V gene data show CDR1 as SGHTA and CDR2 as FQGNSA. V lost 3 bases to trimming and J lost 5 bases; unmatched junction nucleotides: 3. This CDR3 comprises 16 residues. CDR3 nucleotides: TGTGCCAGCAGCTTGACTAGCGGGGGGCCTACCGGGGAGCTGTTTTTT. This encodes CASSLTSGGPTGELFF.

The chain joins TRBV11-2 to TRBJ2-5; tentative D call: TRBD1 (6 bases). CDR3 length: 15 amino acids. Per germline, CDR1 SGHAT and CDR2 FQNNGV. The V and J ends lost 4 bases and 0 bases respectively, with 12 bases between them. The CDR3 coding sequence is TGTGCCAGCAGCTCAGGACAGTTAGACCAAGAGACCCAGTACTTC. Amino acid sequence: CASSSGQLDQETQYF.

The chain combines TRBV7-2 with TRBJ1-2; 7 positions match TRBD1. After removal of 1 base from V and 2 bases from J, the junction contained 4 bases not matched to a gene. Germline assignment: CDR1 SGHTA and CDR2 FQGNSA. The length of the CDR3 is 15 residues. CDR3 protein: CASSLELQGNYGYTF. The CDR3 nucleotides are TGTGCCAGCAGCTTAGAGTTACAGGGGAACTATGGCTACACCTTC.

CDR3 sequence (DNA): TGTGCCAGCAGCTTGGCAGCGGGACTTAGCACAGATACGCAGTATTTT. This codes for CASSLAAGLSTDTQYF. This chain connects TRBV5-4 to TRBJ2-3; TRBD2 aligns across 7 bases. V lost 0 bases, J lost 0 bases, and 4 bases stayed unmatched. The CDR3 has 16 residues. Germline CDR1 SGHNT, CDR2 YYREEE (reference sequence).

This clone was seen only a few times. The sample has other DNA sequences that encode this CDR3 too. J is TRBJ1-5 and V is TRBV19; no firm D call. The germline V and J ends were trimmed by 4 bases and 4 bases, with 5 bases remaining between them. This CDR3 has 12 amino acids. CDR1 is LNHDA and CDR2 is SQIVND in the germline V gene (reference sequence). This CDR3 reads CASSTLNQPQHF. The CDR3, as DNA: TGTGCCAGTAGTACTCTTAATCAGCCCCAGCATTTT. Filled out from reference TRBV19 and TRBJ1-5, the complete variable domain reads DGGITQSPKYLFRKEGQNVTLSCEQNLNHDAMYWYRQDPGQGLRLIYYSQIVNDFQKGDIAEGYSVSREKKESFPLTVTSAQKNPTAFYLCASSTLNQPQHFGDGTRLSIL.

This clone was found a few times. V usage is TRBV18 and J usage is TRBJ2-7, with a possible D match to TRBD1 (6 bases). This CDR3 is 13 amino acids long. V lost 2 bases and J 2 bases, leaving 7 bases between the germline ends. Germline V gene data show CDR1 as KGHSH and CDR2 as LQKENI. The CDR3 sequence: CASSPGGPYEQYF. As DNA, the CDR3 is TGTGCCAGCTCACCAGGGGGCCCCTACGAGCAGTACTTC.

This chain joins TRBV7-2 and TRBJ2-2, with TRBD2 as a possible D gene (6 bases). Germline V gene data show CDR1 as SGHTA and CDR2 as FQGNSA. The CDR3 length is 16 residues. V gave up 2 bases and J gave up 2 bases, with 12 bases separating them. CDR3 in amino acids: CASSLNPGLNTGELFF. CDR3 DNA: TGTGCCAGCAGCTTAAACCCGGGACTTAACACCGGGGAGCTGTTTTTT.

As for this clone: At one of its ends the junction is not consistent with the germline gene, which may arise from a read error. The chain links TRBV18 to TRBJ1-1; D is perhaps TRBD1 (5 bases). Germline loops: CDR1 KGHSH, CDR2 LQKENI. There are 14 residues in the CDR3. CDR3 sequence (DNA): TGTGCCAGCTTACCAGACAGTGCCAGCACTGAAGCTTTCTTT. This sequence encodes CASLPDSASTEAFF.

V is TRBV5-8 and J is TRBJ1-2, with D maybe TRBD1 (6 bases). There are 13 residues in the CDR3. The germline V gene encodes CDR1 SGHTS and CDR2 YDEGEE. V dropped 3 bases and J dropped 6 bases, with 12 bases sitting between them. The DNA of the CDR3 is TGTGCCAGCAGCTGGAACAGGGCGGATGGCTACACCTTC. Translation: CASSWNRADGYTF.

There are a few counts of this clone. The rearrangement links TRBV25-1 to TRBJ2-1; 10 bases are a match to TRBD1. The germline V gene encodes CDR1 MGHDK and CDR2 SYGVNS. J lost 8 bases, V lost 5 bases, and 6 bases had no gene match. This CDR3 spans 14 amino acids. The CDR3 DNA reads TGTGCCAGCAGTCCGGGACAGGGGTGGTATGAGCAGTTCTTC. It yields the protein CASSPGQGWYEQFF.

CDR3 bases: TGCGCCAGCAGCTTGGGGCCTGGGACAGGGAAAACAGATACGCAGTATTTT. It is translated as CASSLGPGTGKTDTQYF. The chain joins TRBV5-1 to TRBJ2-3; 9 bases are shared with TRBD1. Germline V CDR1 and CDR2: SGHRS, YFSETQ. The length of the CDR3 is 17 residues. V was clipped by 0 bases and J by 3 bases; unmatched bases: 8.

This clone was observed a single time. The chain uses TRBV6-6 and TRBJ2-3; TRBD2 matches 10 bases. Germline loops: CDR1 MNHNY, CDR2 SVGAGI (reference sequence). The V segment lost 2 bases and the J segment 5 bases; nucleotides outside the gene matches: 7. This CDR3 region has 16 residues. The CDR3 loop is CASSYRSGGVGDTQYF. CDR3 in DNA: TGTGCCAGCAGTTACAGGAGCGGGGGGGTAGGAGATACGCAGTATTTT.

The chain couples TRBV12-5 to TRBJ2-1; tentatively, D is TRBD2 (6 bases). CDR1 LGHNT and CDR2 FRNRAP come from the germline V gene. The V end lost 3 bases, the J end lost 0 bases, and 9 bases lay between the germline ends. CDR3 size: 15 residues. Here the CDR3 reads CASGFLTSSYNEQFF. CDR3 nucleotide sequence: TGTGCTAGTGGTTTCTTGACTAGCTCCTACAATGAGCAGTTCTTC.

This clone was observed a handful of times. This rearrangement joins TRBV4-2 to TRBJ2-5; D not certain. Germline V CDR1 and CDR2: LGHNA, YNFKEQ. The CDR3 spans 14 residues. The V end was cut by 0 bases, the J end by 4 bases, with 9 bases between. The CDR3: CASSQESTLETQYF. The CDR3 coding sequence is TGTGCCAGCAGCCAAGAGAGCACCTTAGAGACCCAGTACTTC.

The chain joins TRBV10-3 to TRBJ2-3, with D possibly TRBD1 on 5 matching bases. With 8 bases removed from V and 2 bases from J, the gap between germline ends came to 14 bases. The CDR3 spans 14 residues. Germline-derived CDR1 and CDR2 are ENHRY and SYGVKD. CDR3 DNA sequence: TGTGCCATCTCCACAGGAACCAACACAGATACGCAGTATTTT. It translates to CAISTGTNTDTQYF.

The chain joins TRBV7-2 to TRBJ2-7; 10 bases align to TRBD2. V gave up 2 bases and J gave up 2 bases; unmatched junction bases: 3. Per germline, CDR1 SGHTA and CDR2 FQGNSA. This CDR3 contains 15 residues. The CDR3 sequence is CASSLSGGGPYEQYF. The CDR3 coding sequence is TGTGCCAGCAGCTTAAGCGGGGGGGGACCCTACGAGCAGTACTTC. The whole variable domain, remainder taken from reference TRBV7-2 and TRBJ2-7, is GAGVSQSPSNKVTEKGKDVELRCDPISGHTALYWYRQSLGQGLEFLIYFQGNSAPDKSGLPSDRFSAERTGGSVSTLTIQRTQQEDSAVYLCASSLSGGGPYEQYFGPGTRLTVT.

This clone came up a few times. The chain employs TRBV11-2 and TRBJ1-1, with D perhaps matching TRBD1 (6 bases). CDR3 length: 14 residues. With 3 bases removed from V and 4 bases from J, the gap between germline ends came to 12 bases. Germline CDR1 is SGHAT and CDR2 is FQNNGV. In nucleotides, the CDR3 is TGTGCCAGCAGCTTCCAGGGGCCGGGCACTGAAGCTTTCTTT. It codes for CASSFQGPGTEAFF. Drawing the rest from reference TRBV11-2 and TRBJ1-1, the complete variable domain is EAGVAQSPRYKIIEKRQSVAFWCNPISGHATLYWYQQILGQGPKLLIQFQNNGVVDDSQLPKDRFSAERLKGVDSTLKIQPAKLEDSAVYLCASSFQGPGTEAFFGQGTRLTVV.

The V and J genes are TRBV19 and TRBJ2-7; 9 bases fit TRBD1. Germline CDR1 reads LNHDA; CDR2 reads SQIVND (reference sequence). The CDR3 covers 13 residues. J gave up 3 bases and V 8 bases, and 5 bases lay outside the gene matches. The CDR3: CASDGTGIYEQYF. CDR3 nucleotides: TGTGCCAGTGATGGGACAGGGATCTACGAGCAGTACTTC. The whole variable domain, remainder taken from reference TRBV19 and TRBJ2-7, is DGGITQSPKYLFRKEGQNVTLSCEQNLNHDAMYWYRQDPGQGLRLIYYSQIVNDFQKGDIAEGYSVSREKKESFPLTVTSAQKNPTAFYLCASDGTGIYEQYFGPGTRLTVT.

V is TRBV2 and J is TRBJ1-1; 11 nucleotides agree with TRBD1. Trimming cost V 4 bases and J 7 bases; bases outside gene matches: 2. CDR1 and CDR2 (germline): SNHLY, FYNNEI. This CDR3 has 13 residues. Here the CDR3 reads CASSVGQGVEAFF. The CDR3 coding sequence is TGTGCCAGCAGTGTGGGACAGGGGGTTGAAGCTTTCTTT.